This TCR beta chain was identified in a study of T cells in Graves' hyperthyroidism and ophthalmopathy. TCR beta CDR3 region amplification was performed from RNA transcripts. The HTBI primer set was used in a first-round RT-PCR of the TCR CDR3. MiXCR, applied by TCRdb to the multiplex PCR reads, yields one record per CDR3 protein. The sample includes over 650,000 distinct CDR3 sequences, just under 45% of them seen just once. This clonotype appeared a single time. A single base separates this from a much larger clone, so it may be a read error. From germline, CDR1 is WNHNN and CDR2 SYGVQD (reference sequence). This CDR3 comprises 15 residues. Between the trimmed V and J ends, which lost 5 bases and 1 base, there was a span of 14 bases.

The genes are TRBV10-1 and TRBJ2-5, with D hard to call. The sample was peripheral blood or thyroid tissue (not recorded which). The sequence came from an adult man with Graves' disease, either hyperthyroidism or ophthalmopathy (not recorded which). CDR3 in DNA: TGCGCCAGCAGTCCTCCTAGAGCGACCCAAGAGACCCAGTACTTC. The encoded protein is CASSPPRATQETQYF.